A single sample gave rise to the 24 T cell receptor beta chains below, sequenced in a study of T cells after yellow fever vaccination. TCRdb redid the calling of the 5' RACE reads with MiXCR, one entry per CDR3 protein. The sample has approximately 550,000 distinct CDR3 sequences, about a fifth seen once. This specimen consisted of PBMCs, obtained 15 days after the yellow fever booster vaccination. The origin of the receptors is a man aged 25 to 40 who received the YFV17D yellow fever vaccine.

This sequence joins TRBV3-1 and TRBJ2-7, with 8 bases lining up with TRBD2. Germline V CDR1 and CDR2: LGHDT, YNNKEL (reference sequence). The CDR3 extends over 21 amino acids. Unmatched junction bases numbered 26, after V lost 0 bases and J lost 7 bases. The DNA of the CDR3 is TGTGCCAGCAGCCAAGATGCGTTTATATTAACGACCGGGAGGGCCGTAAGTGAGCAGTACTTC. Translation gives CASSQDAFILTTGRAVSEQYF.

This sequence joins TRBV28 and TRBJ2-1; 7 bases match TRBD1. The length of the CDR3 is 17 residues. Germline CDR1 MDHEN, CDR2 SYDVKM. V lost 6 bases, J lost 0 bases, and 11 bases stayed unmatched. The CDR3 here is CASRELLGTDSYNEQFF. The CDR3 DNA sequence: TGTGCCAGCAGGGAGTTGTTAGGGACAGACTCCTACAATGAGCAGTTCTTC.

This clonotype was recorded a few times. The chain joins TRBV25-1 to TRBJ1-6; D possibly corresponds to TRBD1 (5 bases). The CDR3 extends over 17 amino acids. From germline, CDR1 is MGHDK and CDR2 SYGVNS. V shed 6 bases and J shed 2 bases, with 17 bases lying between them. The CDR3 sequence is CASSDSPGPTYNSPLHF. Written as DNA, the CDR3 is TGTGCCAGCAGCGATTCTCCGGGACCCACCTATAATTCACCCCTCCACTTT.

J is TRBJ2-5 and V is TRBV23-1, with D possibly being TRBD2 (5 bases). TRBV23-1 is an ORF for which the function is uncertain. The CDR3 loop spans 15 amino acids. With 3 bases removed from V and 4 bases from J, the gap between germline ends came to 15 bases. This chain's CDR3 is CASSHSRGLLETQYF. CDR3 nucleotides: TGCGCCAGCAGTCACTCCCGGGGTCTACTAGAGACCCAGTACTTC.

V and J are TRBV7-2 and TRBJ2-1; 14 positions agree with TRBD2. Trimming removed 0 bases from V and 15 bases from J; junction bases left unmatched: 7. This CDR3 has 15 amino acids. CDR1 is SGHTA and CDR2 is FQGNSA in the germline V gene. The CDR3: CASSLAGGLAGDLFF. CDR3 sequence (DNA): TGTGCCAGCAGCTTAGCGGGGGGACTAGCGGGAGATTTGTTCTTC.

This clonotype was observed a handful of times. The chain combines TRBV20-1 with TRBJ2-7; no firm D call. Germline lookup yields CDR1 DFQATT and CDR2 SNEGSKA (reference sequence). The CDR3 contains 11 residues. Trimming stripped 3 bases from V and 4 bases from J, with 7 bases between. The CDR3 loop reads CSASGDYEQYF. The DNA for the CDR3 is TGCAGTGCTAGTGGTGATTACGAGCAGTACTTC.

This clonotype was counted a few times. The chain couples TRBV7-3 to TRBJ2-3; 8 nucleotides agree with TRBD2. J gave up 1 base and V 1 base, and 7 bases lay outside the gene matches. CDR1 SGHTA and CDR2 FQGTGA come from the germline V gene. This CDR3 spans 17 amino acids. The CDR3 nucleotides are TGTGCCAGCAGCTTAATGTCTGCGGGAGGCCGCACAGATACGCAGTATTTT. This translates into CASSLMSAGGRTDTQYF.

V is TRBV7-2 and J is TRBJ2-1, with 8 bases lining up with TRBD2. This CDR3 has 16 residues. V was clipped by 5 bases and J by 9 bases; unmatched bases: 15. In germline, CDR1 is SGHTA, CDR2 FQGNSA. CDR3 loop: CASSPPNGRASAEQFF. Written as DNA, the CDR3 is TGTGCCAGCAGCCCCCCTAACGGGAGGGCCTCAGCTGAGCAGTTCTTC.

This sequence joins TRBV29-1 and TRBJ2-5; TRBD1 agrees at 9 bases. Germline V gene data show CDR1 as SQVTM and CDR2 as ANQGSEA. CDR3 length: 12 amino acids. V was clipped by 6 bases and J by 5 bases; unmatched bases: 4. The CDR3 region has the DNA TGCAGCGTGGACAGGGGTAGGGAGACCCAGTACTTC. Translation gives CSVDRGRETQYF.

The rearrangement uses TRBV28 and TRBJ2-5; 8 bases are a match to TRBD2. V lost 8 bases and J lost 6; bases outside the gene matches: 8. The CDR3 runs 13 residues. Germline V gives CDR1 MDHEN, CDR2 SYDVKM. CDR3 nucleotide sequence: TGTGCCAGCGCCCTGCCGGGAGGGCAGACCCAGTACTTC. This gives the protein CASALPGGQTQYF.

This chain's CDR3 is CASSFYSGSSYNEQFF. DNA of the CDR3: TGTGCCAGCAGCTTCTATTCCGGGAGCTCCTACAATGAGCAGTTCTTC. V gene TRBV7-2 combines with J gene TRBJ2-1; maybe TRBD2 (6 bases). V lost 3 bases, J lost 0 bases, and 12 bases lay in between. There are 16 residues in the CDR3. Germline V lookup: CDR1 SGHTA, CDR2 FQGNSA.

This clonotype has a handful of counts. The rearrangement links TRBV19 to TRBJ2-2; D perhaps matches TRBD1 (5 bases). The ends were cut back, 8 bases at V and 0 bases at J, with 10 bases in the middle. Germline CDR1 is LNHDA and CDR2 is SQIVND (reference sequence). The CDR3 totals 14 residues. Here the CDR3 DNA reads TGTGCCAGTGGGGCGCCCCCGAACACCGGGGAGCTGTTTTTT. Residues: CASGAPPNTGELFF.

This chain joins TRBV21-1 and TRBJ2-1; the D call of TRBD1 is as the table states it, not checked on the DNA. TRBV21-1 is a known pseudogene. CDR3 size: 15 residues. The CDR3 bases are TGTGCCAGCGCAAGGTCACGGGAGAGAAACAATGAGCAGTTCTTC. This codes for CASARSRERNNEQFF.

This chain connects TRBV2 to TRBJ2-2, with TRBD2 as a possible D gene (6 bases). Germline CDR1 reads SNHLY; CDR2 reads FYNNEI. The CDR3 length is 13 residues. The V end was cut by 8 bases, the J end by 7 bases, with 14 bases between. This CDR3 is CASRRGTVGELFF. The CDR3 region has the DNA TGTGCCAGCCGCCGAGGGACTGTCGGGGAGCTGTTTTTT.

CDR3 in DNA: TGCGCCAGCTACCACCGGGACAGGGGCCAAGAGACCCAGTACTTC. Amino acid sequence: CASYHRDRGQETQYF. The chain uses TRBV5-1 and TRBJ2-5; 10 bases match TRBD1. There are 15 residues in the CDR3. Germline V gene sequence: CDR1 SGHRS, CDR2 YFSETQ. V gave up 7 bases and J gave up 1 base; unmatched junction bases: 7.

This clonotype was found a few times. The CDR3 sequence is CSAGTGEQYF. The CDR3 coding sequence is TGCAGTGCCGGGACGGGCGAGCAGTACTTC. The rearrangement uses TRBV20-1 and TRBJ2-7; D might be TRBD1 or TRBD2, each matching 5 bases. CDR1 is DFQATT, CDR2 SNEGSKA, per germline (reference sequence). The CDR3 is 10 residues long. Trimming stripped 6 bases from V and 6 bases from J, with 9 bases between.

This clonotype came up a few times. The chain is built from TRBV5-1 and TRBJ2-5; D gene uncertain. In germline, CDR1 is SGHRS, CDR2 YFSETQ. With 4 bases removed from V and 5 bases from J, the gap between germline ends came to 12 bases. This CDR3 is built from 13 residues. In DNA form, the CDR3 reads TGCGCCAGCAGCATCCAGCTAGGGGAGACCCAGTACTTC. This codes for CASSIQLGETQYF. The variable domain in full, completed from reference TRBV5-1 and TRBJ2-5, reads KAGVTQTPRYLIKTRGQQVTLSCSPISGHRSVSWYQQTPGQGLQFLFEYFSETQRNKGNFPGRFSGRQFSNSRSEMNVSTLELGDSALYLCASSIQLGETQYFGPGTRLLVL.

The chain employs TRBV7-2 and TRBJ1-1; no firm D call. Trimming removed 1 base at V and 11 bases at J, with 14 bases between. This CDR3 has 13 residues. Per germline, CDR1 SGHTA and CDR2 FQGNSA. The chain's CDR3 is CASSLEVQAVAFF. CDR3 in DNA: TGTGCCAGCAGCTTAGAGGTCCAGGCCGTCGCTTTCTTT.

This clonotype has at least ten counts. The chain's CDR3 is CSATSLAGTKQYF. Written as DNA, the CDR3 is TGCAGTGCTACATCCCTGGCCGGGACTAAGCAGTACTTC. The chain combines TRBV20-1 with TRBJ2-4; 7 bases line up with TRBD2. V dropped 4 bases and J dropped 13; count of bases not matched to a gene: 13. The CDR3 length is 13 residues. Per the germline V gene, CDR1 is DFQATT and CDR2 is SNEGSKA (reference sequence).

This clonotype was counted only a few times. The chain links TRBV3-1 to TRBJ2-7; TRBD2 aligns across 7 bases. Losses at the gene ends were 1 base for V and 3 bases for J; bases not matched to a gene: 6. The length of the CDR3 is 15 residues. In germline, CDR1 is LGHDT, CDR2 YNNKEL (reference sequence). The CDR3 sequence is CASSQVLAEDYEQYF. The DNA for the CDR3 is TGTGCCAGCAGCCAAGTTCTAGCGGAAGACTACGAGCAGTACTTC.

This clonotype was recorded a few times. V usage is TRBV6-1 and J usage is TRBJ2-2; D unresolved. This CDR3 spans 14 amino acids. The V gene lost 5 bases and the J gene lost 6 bases, with 13 bases spanning the gap. Looked up from germline, CDR1 is MNHNS and CDR2 is SASEGT. CDR3 protein: CASSPSYRPGELFF. The CDR3 coding sequence is TGTGCCAGCAGTCCAAGCTACCGGCCCGGGGAGCTGTTTTTT.

J is TRBJ2-1 and V is TRBV6-2 or TRBV6-3, with D possibly being TRBD1 (7 bases). The V end was cut by 5 bases, the J end by 7 bases, with 21 bases between. The CDR3 is 16 amino acids. The germline gives CDR1 MNHEY, CDR2 SVGEGT. The CDR3 sequence: CASSHWGQPGENEQFF. The DNA for the CDR3 is TGTGCCAGCAGTCACTGGGGACAGCCGGGGGAGAATGAGCAGTTCTTC.

This chain uses TRBV7-8 with TRBJ1-2; a weak D match, TRBD1 (5 bases). Germline V gene data show CDR1 as SGHVS and CDR2 as FQNEAQ. Trimming removed 5 bases from V and 4 bases from J, with 11 bases in between. The CDR3 is 13 residues long. The CDR3 is CASSRRDGYGYTF. Written as DNA, the CDR3 is TGTGCCAGCAGCCGCCGGGACGGCTATGGCTACACCTTC.

This clonotype was recorded a few times. The chain employs TRBV20-1 and TRBJ2-1, with 8 positions matching TRBD2. Germline loops: CDR1 DFQATT, CDR2 SNEGSKA (reference sequence). The CDR3 covers 12 residues. Trimming at V came to 6 bases and at J to 6 bases, leaving 4 bases not matched to a gene. The CDR3 loop reads CSAGGAVNEQFF. Written as DNA, the CDR3 is TGCAGTGCCGGGGGGGCGGTCAATGAGCAGTTCTTC.